This T cell receptor (beta chain) was obtained from a study of blood T cells in healthy people across ages. Study-wide points: Naive CD4+ cell counts and diversity both ran higher in long-lived than in aged donors.

The second PCR ran about 6 to 11 cycles with a sample-barcoded 5' primer and J-beta primers. Using its own MiXCR run on the 5' RACE reads, TCRdb lists one record per CDR3 protein. The profile covers more than 650,000 distinct CDR3 sequences, with approximately 21% appearing a single time and around a fifth taken by the ten largest. The table lists this clonotype with many counts. Its antigen is currently unknown. The length of the CDR3 is 15 residues. Deletions cut 5 bases from V and 0 bases from J, with 13 bases between. CDR1 is SEHNR, CDR2 FQNEAQ, per germline (reference sequence). Donors were systemically healthy Caucasian individuals from Russia aged about 6 to 90 years. Each individual donor underwent a draw of about 11 milliliters of peripheral blood. Every sample yielded at least 7 million isolated PBMCs.

This receptor was obtained from an older man in good health. Sequencing used blood. The chain carries TRBV7-9 and TRBJ1-2, with D hard to call. Here the CDR3 DNA reads TGTGCCAGCAGCAGTGGGAATGGGGCTAACTATGGCTACACCTTC. Translated: CASSSGNGANYGYTF.